Listed below are T cell receptor beta chains from one sample, sequenced in a study of cytomegalovirus exposure and HLA in healthy donors. Clones were sequenced by immunoSEQ multiplex PCR, and TCRdb holds only the in-frame ones, with some missing. Among about 150,000 clones listed, roughly 80% were seen once. The material sequenced was PBMCs. These receptors were collected from a man in his forties in good health and CMV-seropositive. Each CDR3 is given with its conserved first and last residue. A D gene is named only where the DNA matches it firmly. Clone size appears in some rows only: once, few, many, or a class for an expanded clone.

abundance,j_gene,d_gene,v_gene,CDR3nt,CDR3aa
.,TRBJ1-3,TRBD1,TRBV18,TGTGCCAGCTCACCAAGGACAGGCCCAGCTGGAAACACCATATATTTT,CASSPRTGPAGNTIYF
.,TRBJ2-5,.,TRBV28,TGTGCCAGCAGTTTATCCCAGCGCGGCGAGACCCAGTACTTC,CASSLSQRGETQYF
.,TRBJ2-7,.,TRBV29-1,TGCAGCGTTAACCCCCCCGAGAACAGGCGCTCCTACGAGCAGTACTTC,CSVNPPENRRSYEQYF
.,TRBJ2-7,TRBD2,TRBV5-1,TGCGCCAGCAGCTCGATAGCGGGAGCCTACGAGCAGTACTTC,CASSSIAGAYEQYF
.,TRBJ2-5,TRBD2,TRBV5-4,TGTGCCAGCAGCACTATAATTTCTAGCGGGGGACAAGAGACCCAGTACTTC,CASSTIISSGGQETQYF
.,TRBJ2-3,TRBD2,TRBV11-2,TGTGCCAGCAGCTTAGGGCTAGCGGGAGCAGATACGCAGTATTTT,CASSLGLAGADTQYF
.,TRBJ1-2,.,TRBV5-3,TGTGCCAGAAGCCCCACCTTCACAGGCTTCTATGGCTACACCTTC,CARSPTFTGFYGYTF
.,TRBJ2-3,.,TRBV12-5,TGTGCTAGTGGTACCCCTTCCGGGAGCCTCACAGATACGCAGTATTTT,CASGTPSGSLTDTQYF
once,TRBJ2-7,TRBD2,TRBV5-4,TGTGCCAGCAGTTCCGGGACTAGCGCAACCTACGAGCAGTACTTC,CASSSGTSATYEQYF
.,TRBJ2-7,.,TRBV18,TGTGCCAGCTCAGAGGTGGCTAGCGAAGTTGGTGAGCAGTACTTC,CASSEVASEVGEQYF
.,TRBJ2-1,TRBD2,TRBV19,TGTGCCAGTACCTCTGGGGGACTAGCGGGAAATGAGCAGTTCTTC,CASTSGGLAGNEQFF